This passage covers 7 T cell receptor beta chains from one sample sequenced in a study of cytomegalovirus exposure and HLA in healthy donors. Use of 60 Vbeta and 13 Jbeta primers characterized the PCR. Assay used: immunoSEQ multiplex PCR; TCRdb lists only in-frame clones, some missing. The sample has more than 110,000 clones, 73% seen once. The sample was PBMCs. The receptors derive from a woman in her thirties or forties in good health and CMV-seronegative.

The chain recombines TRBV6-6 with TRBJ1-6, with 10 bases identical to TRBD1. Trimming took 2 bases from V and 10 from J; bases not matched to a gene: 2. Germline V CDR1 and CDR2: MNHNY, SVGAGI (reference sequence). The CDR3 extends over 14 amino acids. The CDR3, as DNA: TGTGCCAGCAGTTACGGACAGGGGGGGTCACCCCTCCACTTT. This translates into CASSYGQGGSPLHF.

The CDR3 protein is CASRGQGRSYEQYF. CDR3 bases: TGTGCCAGCAGGGGACAGGGGAGATCTTACGAGCAGTACTTC. V usage is TRBV2 and J usage is TRBJ2-7, with 10 bases aligning to TRBD1. The V and J ends lost 6 bases and 4 bases, in that order; junction bases with no gene match: 6. CDR1 is SNHLY, CDR2 FYNNEI, per germline. CDR3 size: 14 residues.

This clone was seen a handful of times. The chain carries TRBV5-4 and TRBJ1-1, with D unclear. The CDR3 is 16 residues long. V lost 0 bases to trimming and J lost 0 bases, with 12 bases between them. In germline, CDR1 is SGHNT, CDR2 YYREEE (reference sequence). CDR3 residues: CASSLGSRIMNTEAFF. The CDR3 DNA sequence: TGTGCCAGCAGCTTGGGGTCGAGAATCATGAACACTGAAGCTTTCTTT.

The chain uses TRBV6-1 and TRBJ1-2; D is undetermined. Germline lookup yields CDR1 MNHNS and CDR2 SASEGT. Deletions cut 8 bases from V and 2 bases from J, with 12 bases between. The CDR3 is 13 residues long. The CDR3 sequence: CASLLQSNYGYTF. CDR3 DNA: TGTGCCAGCCTTTTACAGTCAAACTATGGCTACACCTTC.

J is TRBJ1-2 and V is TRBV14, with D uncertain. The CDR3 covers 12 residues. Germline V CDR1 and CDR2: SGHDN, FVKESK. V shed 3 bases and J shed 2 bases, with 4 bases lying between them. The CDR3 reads CASSQQNYGYTF. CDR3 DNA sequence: TGTGCCAGCAGCCAGCAGAACTATGGCTACACCTTC.

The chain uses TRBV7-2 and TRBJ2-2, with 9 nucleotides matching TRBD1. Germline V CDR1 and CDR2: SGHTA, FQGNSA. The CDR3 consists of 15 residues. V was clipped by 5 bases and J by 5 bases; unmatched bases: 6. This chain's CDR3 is CASSTGTGRTGELFF. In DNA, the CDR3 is TGTGCCAGCAGCACTGGGACAGGGCGAACCGGGGAGCTGTTTTTT.

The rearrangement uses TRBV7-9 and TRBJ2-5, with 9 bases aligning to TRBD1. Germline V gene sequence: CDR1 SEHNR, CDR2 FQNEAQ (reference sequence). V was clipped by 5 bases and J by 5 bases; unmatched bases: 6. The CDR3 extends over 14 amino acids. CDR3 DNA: TGTGCCAGCAGCCAACGACAGGGGGGGGAGACCCAGTACTTC. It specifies CASSQRQGGETQYF. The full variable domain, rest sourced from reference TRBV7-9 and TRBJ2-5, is DTGVSQNPRHKITKRGQNVTFRCDPISEHNRLYWYRQTLGQGPEFLTYFQNEAQLEKSRLLSDRFSAERPKGSFSTLEIQRTEQGDSAMYLCASSQRQGGETQYFGPGTRLLVL.